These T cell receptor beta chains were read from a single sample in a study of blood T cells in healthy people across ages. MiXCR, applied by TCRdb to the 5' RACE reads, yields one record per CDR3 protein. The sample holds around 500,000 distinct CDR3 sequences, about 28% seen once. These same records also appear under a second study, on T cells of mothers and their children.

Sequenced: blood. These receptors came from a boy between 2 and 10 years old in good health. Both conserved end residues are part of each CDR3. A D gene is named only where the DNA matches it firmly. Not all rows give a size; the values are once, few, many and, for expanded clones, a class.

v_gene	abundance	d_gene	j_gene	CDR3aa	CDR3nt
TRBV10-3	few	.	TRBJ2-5	CAITGDTEETQYF	TGTGCCATCACAGGTGACACCGAAGAGACCCAGTACTTC
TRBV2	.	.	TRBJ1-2	CASSEAASISYGYTF	TGTGCCAGCAGTGAAGCGGCCAGCATATCCTATGGCTACACCTTC
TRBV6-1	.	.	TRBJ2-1	CASSRPSRSSYNEQFF	TGTGCCAGCAGTCGTCCTAGCCGGAGCTCCTACAATGAGCAGTTCTTC
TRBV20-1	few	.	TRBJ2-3	CSARTSRDTQYF	TGCAGTGCTAGAACTAGCAGAGATACGCAGTATTTT
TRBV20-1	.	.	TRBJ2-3	CSALVPSTDTQYF	TGCAGTGCTCTTGTTCCCAGCACAGATACGCAGTATTTT
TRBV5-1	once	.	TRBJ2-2	CASSREPGELFF	TGCGCCAGCAGCCGAGAGCCCGGGGAGCTGTTTTTT
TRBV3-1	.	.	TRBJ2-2	CASSQARGNTGELFF	TGTGCCAGCAGCCAAGCCCGGGGGAACACCGGGGAGCTGTTTTTT
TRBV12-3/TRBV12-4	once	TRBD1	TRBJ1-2	CASSSGQGGYTF	TGTGCCAGCAGCTCCGGACAGGGGGGCTACACCTTC
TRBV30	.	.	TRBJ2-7	CAWSVLGVDEQYF	TGTGCCTGGAGTGTACTGGGAGTGGACGAGCAGTACTTC
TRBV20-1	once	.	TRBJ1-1	CSATSGGSNTEAFF	TGCAGTGCTACCTCGGGGGGGTCGAACACTGAAGCTTTCTTT
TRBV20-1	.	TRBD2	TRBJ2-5	CSAGSGGRGETQYF	TGCAGTGCTGGTAGCGGGGGCAGAGGGGAGACCCAGTACTTC
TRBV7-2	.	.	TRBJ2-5	CASSLGVIETQYF	TGTGCCAGCAGCTTAGGGGTTATCGAGACCCAGTACTTC
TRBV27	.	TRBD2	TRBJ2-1	CASGTSRLAPSPHNEQFF	TGTGCCAGCGGGACCAGTCGACTAGCGCCCTCCCCGCACAATGAGCAGTTCTTC
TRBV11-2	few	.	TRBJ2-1	CASSLVVDYNEQFF	TGTGCCAGCAGCTTAGTAGTGGACTACAATGAGCAGTTCTTC
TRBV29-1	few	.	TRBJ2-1	CSVCREYNEQFF	TGCAGCGTTTGCAGGGAGTACAATGAGCAGTTCTTC
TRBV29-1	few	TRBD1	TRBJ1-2	CSVEDFQGASFRGYTF	TGCAGCGTTGAAGATTTTCAGGGGGCAAGTTTCCGTGGCTACACCTTC
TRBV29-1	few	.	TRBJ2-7	CSVEGRGGDYEQYF	TGCAGCGTTGAAGGACGAGGGGGGGACTACGAGCAGTACTTC
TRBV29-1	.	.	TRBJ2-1	CSVVTQGVFDNEQFF	TGCAGCGTTGTAACTCAGGGAGTTTTTGACAATGAGCAGTTCTTC
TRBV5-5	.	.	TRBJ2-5	CASSRDTRETQYF	TGTGCCAGCAGCCGGGACACGAGAGAGACCCAGTACTTC
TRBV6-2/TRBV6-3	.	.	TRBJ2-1	CASSPQGGEQFF	TGTGCCAGCAGTCCGCAGGGGGGGGAGCAGTTCTTC
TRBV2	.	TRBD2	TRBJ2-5	CAPGGTSGSLQETQYF	TGTGCCCCCGGGGGGACTAGCGGGAGCCTCCAAGAGACCCAGTACTTC
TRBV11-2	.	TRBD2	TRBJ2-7	CASSLRLAVSSSYEQYF	TGTGCCAGCAGCTTAAGACTAGCGGTCTCAAGCTCCTACGAGCAGTACTTC
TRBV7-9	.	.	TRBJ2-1	CASIPIGLANNEQFF	TGTGCCAGCATCCCTATCGGCCTAGCGAACAATGAGCAGTTCTTC
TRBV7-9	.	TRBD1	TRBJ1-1	CASSTGQEFINTEAFF	TGTGCCAGCAGCACGGGACAGGAGTTCATAAACACTGAAGCTTTCTTT
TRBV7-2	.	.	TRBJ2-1	CASSLGGDLRFF	TGTGCCAGCAGCTTAGGTGGCGATCTTCGGTTCTTC
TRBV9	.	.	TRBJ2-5	CARSAEVSVETQYF	TGTGCCCGCAGCGCCGAGGTCTCGGTGGAGACCCAGTACTTC
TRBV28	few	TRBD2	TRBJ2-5	CASKIAGGPQETQYF	TGTGCCAGCAAAATAGCGGGAGGGCCTCAGGAGACCCAGTACTTC
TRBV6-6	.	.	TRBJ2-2	CASSYSGVIGELFF	TGTGCCAGCAGTTACTCGGGGGTTATCGGGGAGCTGTTTTTT
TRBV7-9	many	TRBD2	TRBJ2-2	CASSSSGTNTGELFF	TGTGCCAGCAGTTCGAGCGGGACTAACACCGGGGAGCTGTTTTTT